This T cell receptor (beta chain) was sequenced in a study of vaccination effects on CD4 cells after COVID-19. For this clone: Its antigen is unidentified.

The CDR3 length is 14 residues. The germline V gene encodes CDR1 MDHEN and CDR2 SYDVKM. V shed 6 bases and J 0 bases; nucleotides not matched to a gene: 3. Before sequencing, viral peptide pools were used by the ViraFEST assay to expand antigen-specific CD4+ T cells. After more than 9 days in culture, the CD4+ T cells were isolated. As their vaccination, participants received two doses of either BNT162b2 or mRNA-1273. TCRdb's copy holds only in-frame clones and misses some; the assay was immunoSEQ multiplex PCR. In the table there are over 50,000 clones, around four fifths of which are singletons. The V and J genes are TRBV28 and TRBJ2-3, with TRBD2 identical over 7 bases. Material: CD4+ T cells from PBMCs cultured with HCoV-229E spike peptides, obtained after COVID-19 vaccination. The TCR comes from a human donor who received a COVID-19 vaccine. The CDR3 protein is CASSGGTSTDTQYF. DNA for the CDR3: TGTGCCAGCAGCGGGGGGACTAGCACAGATACGCAGTATTTT. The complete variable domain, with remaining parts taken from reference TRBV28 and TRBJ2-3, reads DVKVTQSSRYLVKRTGEKVFLECVQDMDHENMFWYRQDPGLGLRLIYFSYDVKMKEKGDIPEGYSVSREKKERFSLILESASTNQTSMYLCASSGGTSTDTQYFGPGTRLTVL.